Listed below are T cell receptor beta chains from one sample, sequenced in a study of OX40 agonist ivuxolimab in advanced cancers. This table comes from immunoSEQ multiplex PCR, and its TCRdb copy is limited to in-frame clones, with some not included. The repertoire holds fewer than 50,000 clones, 60% to 85% seen once, with roughly 10% in the top ten. The sequences come from CD4+ or CD8+ T cells sorted from blood, collected in a trial of the OX40 agonist ivuxolimab. These receptors were obtained from an adult with an advanced solid tumor such as melanoma, head and neck, liver or kidney cancer. Both conserved end residues are part of each CDR3. Each record gives: V gene, CDR3 protein.

V: TRBV19
CDR3: CASSITRPANYGYTF

V: TRBV28
CDR3: CASRRSGQIAGANVLTF

V: TRBV4-2
CDR3: CASSREGRVGNTEAFF

V: TRBV11-2
CDR3: CASCATTCYEQYF

V: TRBV7-2
CDR3: CASSQTGTGVSYEQYF

V: TRBV9
CDR3: CASSGGGGINEAFF

V: TRBV5-1
CDR3: CASSPQRANYGYTF

V: TRBV7-2
CDR3: CASSTDRVAGANVLTF

V: TRBV2
CDR3: CASSDLPGDTQYF

V: TRBV14
CDR3: CASSQVWGSYNSPLHF

V: TRBV5-6
CDR3: CASSASRGGKNIQYF

V: TRBV7-4
CDR3: CASSPGRGRSPHQPQHF

V: TRBV18
CDR3: CASSPTGTVAILSSGNTIYF

V: TRBV7-9
CDR3: CASSLYRDYEQYF

V: TRBV6-5
CDR3: CASRQDINTGELFF

V: TRBV10-2
CDR3: CASSSDRVGNQPQHF

V: TRBV5-4
CDR3: CASRGPAGGPSGEQFF

V: TRBV7-9
CDR3: CASSLADVGARSWFF

V: TRBV13
CDR3: CASSLSFGGNTDTQYF

V: TRBV30
CDR3: CAWRSTGVSQPQHF

V: TRBV7-3
CDR3: CASSPSNFENTEAFF

V: TRBV5-1
CDR3: CASSLGTGAEKLFF